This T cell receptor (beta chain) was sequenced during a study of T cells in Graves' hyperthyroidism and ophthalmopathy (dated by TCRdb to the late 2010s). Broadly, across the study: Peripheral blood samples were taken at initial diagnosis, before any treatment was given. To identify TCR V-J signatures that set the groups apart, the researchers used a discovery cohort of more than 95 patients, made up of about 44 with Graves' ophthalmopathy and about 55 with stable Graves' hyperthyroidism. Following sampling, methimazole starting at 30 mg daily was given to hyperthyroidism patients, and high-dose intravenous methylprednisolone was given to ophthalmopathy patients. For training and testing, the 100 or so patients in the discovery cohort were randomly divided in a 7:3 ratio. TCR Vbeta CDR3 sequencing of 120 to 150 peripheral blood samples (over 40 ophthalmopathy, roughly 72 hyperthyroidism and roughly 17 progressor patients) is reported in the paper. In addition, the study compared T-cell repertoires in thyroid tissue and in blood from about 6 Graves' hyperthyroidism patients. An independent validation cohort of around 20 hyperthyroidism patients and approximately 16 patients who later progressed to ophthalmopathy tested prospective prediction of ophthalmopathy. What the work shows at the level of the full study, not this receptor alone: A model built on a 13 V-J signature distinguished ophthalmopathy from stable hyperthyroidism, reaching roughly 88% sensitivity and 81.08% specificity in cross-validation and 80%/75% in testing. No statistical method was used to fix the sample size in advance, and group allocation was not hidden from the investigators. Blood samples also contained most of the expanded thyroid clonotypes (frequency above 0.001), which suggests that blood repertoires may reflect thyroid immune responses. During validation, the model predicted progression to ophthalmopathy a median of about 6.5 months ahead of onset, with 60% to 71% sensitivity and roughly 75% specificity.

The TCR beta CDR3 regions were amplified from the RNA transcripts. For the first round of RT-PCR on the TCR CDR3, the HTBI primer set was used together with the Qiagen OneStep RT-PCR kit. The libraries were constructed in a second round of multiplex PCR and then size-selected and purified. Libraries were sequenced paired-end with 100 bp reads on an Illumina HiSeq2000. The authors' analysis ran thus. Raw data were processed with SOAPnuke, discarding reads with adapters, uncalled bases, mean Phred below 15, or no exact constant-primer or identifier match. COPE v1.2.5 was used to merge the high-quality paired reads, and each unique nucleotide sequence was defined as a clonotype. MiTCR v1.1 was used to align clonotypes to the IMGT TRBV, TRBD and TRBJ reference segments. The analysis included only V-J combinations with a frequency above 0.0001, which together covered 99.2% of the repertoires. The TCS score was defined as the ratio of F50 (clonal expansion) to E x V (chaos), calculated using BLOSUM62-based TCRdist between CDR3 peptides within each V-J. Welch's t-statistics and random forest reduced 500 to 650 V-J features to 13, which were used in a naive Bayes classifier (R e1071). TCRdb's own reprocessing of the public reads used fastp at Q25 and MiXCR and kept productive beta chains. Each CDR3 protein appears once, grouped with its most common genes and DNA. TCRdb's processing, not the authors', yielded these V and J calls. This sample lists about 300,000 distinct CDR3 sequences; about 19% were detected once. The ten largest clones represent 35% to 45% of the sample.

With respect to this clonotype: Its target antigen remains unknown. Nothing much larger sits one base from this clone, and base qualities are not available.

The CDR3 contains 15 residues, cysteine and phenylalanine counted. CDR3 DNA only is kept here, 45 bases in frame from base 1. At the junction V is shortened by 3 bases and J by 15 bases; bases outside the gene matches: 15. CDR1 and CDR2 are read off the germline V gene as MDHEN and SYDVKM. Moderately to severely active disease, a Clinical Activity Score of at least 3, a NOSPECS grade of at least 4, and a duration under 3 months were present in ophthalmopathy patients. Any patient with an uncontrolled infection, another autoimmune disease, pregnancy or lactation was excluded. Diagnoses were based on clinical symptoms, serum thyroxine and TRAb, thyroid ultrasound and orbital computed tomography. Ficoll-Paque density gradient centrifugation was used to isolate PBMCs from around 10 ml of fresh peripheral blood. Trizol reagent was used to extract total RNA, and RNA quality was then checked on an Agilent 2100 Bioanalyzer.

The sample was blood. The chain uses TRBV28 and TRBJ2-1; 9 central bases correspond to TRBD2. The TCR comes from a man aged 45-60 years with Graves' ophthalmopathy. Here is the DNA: TGTGCCAGCAGTTTGGGGGGTAGGAGCGGGAGGTCCCGGTTCTTC. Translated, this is CASSLGGRSGRSRFF. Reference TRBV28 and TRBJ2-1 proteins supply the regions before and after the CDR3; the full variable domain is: DVKVTQSSRYLVKRTGEKVFLECVQDMDHENMFWYRQDPGLGLRLIYFSYDVKMKEKGDIPEGYSVSREKKERFSLILESASTNQTSMYLCASSLGGRSGRSRFFGPGTRLTVL.